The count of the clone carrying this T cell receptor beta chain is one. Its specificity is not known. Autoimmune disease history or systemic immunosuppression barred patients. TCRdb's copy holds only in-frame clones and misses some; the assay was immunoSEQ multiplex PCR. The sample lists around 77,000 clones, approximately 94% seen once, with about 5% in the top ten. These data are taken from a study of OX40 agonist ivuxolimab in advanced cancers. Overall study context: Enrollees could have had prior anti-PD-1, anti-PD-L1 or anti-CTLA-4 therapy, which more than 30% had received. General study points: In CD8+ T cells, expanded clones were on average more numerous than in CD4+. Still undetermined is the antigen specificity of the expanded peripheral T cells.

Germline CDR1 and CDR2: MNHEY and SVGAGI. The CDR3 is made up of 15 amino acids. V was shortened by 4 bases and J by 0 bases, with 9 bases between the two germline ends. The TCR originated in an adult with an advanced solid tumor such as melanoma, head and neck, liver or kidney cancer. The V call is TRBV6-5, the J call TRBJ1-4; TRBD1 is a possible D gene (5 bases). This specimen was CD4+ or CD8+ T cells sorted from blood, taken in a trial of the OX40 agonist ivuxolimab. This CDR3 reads CASSSSGATNEKLFF. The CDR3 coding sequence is TGTGCCAGCAGTTCCTCGGGGGCAACTAATGAAAAACTGTTTTTT.